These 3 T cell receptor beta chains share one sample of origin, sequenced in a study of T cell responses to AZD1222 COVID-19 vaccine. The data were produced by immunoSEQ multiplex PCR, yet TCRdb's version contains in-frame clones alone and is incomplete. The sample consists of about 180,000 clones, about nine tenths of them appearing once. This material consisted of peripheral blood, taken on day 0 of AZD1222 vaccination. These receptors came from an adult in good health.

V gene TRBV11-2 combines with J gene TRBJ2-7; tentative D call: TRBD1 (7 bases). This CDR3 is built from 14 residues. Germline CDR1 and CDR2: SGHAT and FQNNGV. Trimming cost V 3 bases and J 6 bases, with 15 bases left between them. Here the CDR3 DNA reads TGTGCCAGCAGCTTCGCATACAGGGGAGGCGAGCAGTACTTC. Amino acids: CASSFAYRGGEQYF. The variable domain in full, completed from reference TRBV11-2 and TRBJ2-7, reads EAGVAQSPRYKIIEKRQSVAFWCNPISGHATLYWYQQILGQGPKLLIQFQNNGVVDDSQLPKDRFSAERLKGVDSTLKIQPAKLEDSAVYLCASSFAYRGGEQYFGPGTRLTVT.

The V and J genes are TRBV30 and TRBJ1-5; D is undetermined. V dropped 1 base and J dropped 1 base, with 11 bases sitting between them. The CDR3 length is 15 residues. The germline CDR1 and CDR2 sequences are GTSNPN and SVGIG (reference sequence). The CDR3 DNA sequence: TGTGCCTGGAGTGAGGGAGCTAGCAGCAATCAGCCCCAGCATTTT. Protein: CAWSEGASSNQPQHF.

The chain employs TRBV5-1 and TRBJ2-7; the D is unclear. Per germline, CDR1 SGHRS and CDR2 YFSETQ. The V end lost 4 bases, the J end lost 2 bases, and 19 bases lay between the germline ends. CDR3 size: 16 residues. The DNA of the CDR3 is TGCGCCAGCAGCCCCCCAAGAGATACTACACCCTACGAGCAGTACTTC. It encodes CASSPPRDTTPYEQYF.